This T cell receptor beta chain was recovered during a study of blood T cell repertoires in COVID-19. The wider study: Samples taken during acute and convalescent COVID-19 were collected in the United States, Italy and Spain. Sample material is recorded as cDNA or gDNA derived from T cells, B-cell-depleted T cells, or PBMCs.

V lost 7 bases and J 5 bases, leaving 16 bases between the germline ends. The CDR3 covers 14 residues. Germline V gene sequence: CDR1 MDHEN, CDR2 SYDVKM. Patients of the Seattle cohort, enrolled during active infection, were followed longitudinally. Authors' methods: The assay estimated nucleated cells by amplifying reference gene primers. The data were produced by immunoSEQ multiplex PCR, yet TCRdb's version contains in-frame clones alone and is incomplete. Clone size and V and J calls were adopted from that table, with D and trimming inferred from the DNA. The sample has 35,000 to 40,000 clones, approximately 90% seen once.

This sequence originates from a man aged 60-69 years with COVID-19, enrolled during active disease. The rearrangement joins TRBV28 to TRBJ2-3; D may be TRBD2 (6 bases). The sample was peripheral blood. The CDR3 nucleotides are TGTGCCAGCACCCTAGGAGGGGTTAGAGATACGCAGTATTTT. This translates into CASTLGGVRDTQYF.